The clone carrying this TCR beta chain occurred a few times. Its cognate antigen is unknown. The sample is drawn from a study of cytomegalovirus exposure and HLA in healthy donors. Study conclusions and caveats: What a later analysis reportedly showed was that an Asian-associated ancestry cluster had fewer N-insertions than the approximately 700-donor mean. In a later analysis, compared with equally common non-associated chains, HLA-associated beta chains were more expanded.

The PCR made use of 60 Vbeta and 13 Jbeta primers. The repertoire was sequenced with immunoSEQ multiplex PCR; TCRdb's copy has only in-frame clones and lacks some. The data contain about 150,000 clones, roughly 70% of them singletons. The germline V gene has CDR1 KGHSH and CDR2 LQKENI. This CDR3 region has 14 residues. V was trimmed by 3 bases and J by 1 base, leaving 9 bases between them. The sequence derives from a woman between 35 and 50 years old in good health and CMV-seronegative. Source material: PBMCs. The V call is TRBV18, the J call TRBJ1-1, with unresolved D. CDR3 in amino acids: CASSPGAGNTEAFF. Written as DNA, the CDR3 is TGTGCCAGCTCACCGGGAGCAGGGAACACTGAAGCTTTCTTT.